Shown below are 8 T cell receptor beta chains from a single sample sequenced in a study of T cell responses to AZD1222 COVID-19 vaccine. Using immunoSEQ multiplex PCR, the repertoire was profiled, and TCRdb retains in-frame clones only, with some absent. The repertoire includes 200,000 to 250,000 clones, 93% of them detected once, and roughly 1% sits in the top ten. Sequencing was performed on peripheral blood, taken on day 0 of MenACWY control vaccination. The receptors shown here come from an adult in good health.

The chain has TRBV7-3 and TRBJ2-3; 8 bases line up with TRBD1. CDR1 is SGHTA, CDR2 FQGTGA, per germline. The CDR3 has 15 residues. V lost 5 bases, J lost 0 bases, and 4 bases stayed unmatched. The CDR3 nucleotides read TGTGCCAGCAGCCCCCGGGACAGGAGCACAGATACGCAGTATTTT. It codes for CASSPRDRSTDTQYF. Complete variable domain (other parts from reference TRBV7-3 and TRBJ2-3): GAGVSQTPSNKVTEKGKYVELRCDPISGHTALYWYRQSLGQGPEFLIYFQGTGAADDSGLPNDRFFAVRPEGSVSTLKIQRTERGDSAVYLCASSPRDRSTDTQYFGPGTRLTVL.

The DNA of the CDR3 is TGTGCTAGTGGTTTGGGGGACTTCTCCCCCGAGCAGTACTTC. Protein sequence: CASGLGDFSPEQYF. The V and J genes are TRBV12-5 and TRBJ2-7; D is perhaps TRBD2 (6 bases). Between the trimmed V and J ends, which lost 1 base and 6 bases, there was a span of 13 bases. Germline CDR1 is LGHNT and CDR2 is FRNRAP. This CDR3 is 14 amino acids long.

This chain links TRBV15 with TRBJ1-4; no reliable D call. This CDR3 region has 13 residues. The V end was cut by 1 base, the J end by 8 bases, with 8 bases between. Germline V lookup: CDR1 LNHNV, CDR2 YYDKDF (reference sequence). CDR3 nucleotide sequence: TGTGCCACCAGCAGAGTCCCGAGCGAAAAACTGTTTTTT. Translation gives CATSRVPSEKLFF. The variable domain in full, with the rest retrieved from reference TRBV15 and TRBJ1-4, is DAMVIQNPRYQVTQFGKPVTLSCSQTLNHNVMYWYQQKSSQAPKLLFHYYDKDFNNEADTPDNFQSRRPNTSFCFLDIRSPGLGDTAMYLCATSRVPSEKLFFGSGTQLSVL.

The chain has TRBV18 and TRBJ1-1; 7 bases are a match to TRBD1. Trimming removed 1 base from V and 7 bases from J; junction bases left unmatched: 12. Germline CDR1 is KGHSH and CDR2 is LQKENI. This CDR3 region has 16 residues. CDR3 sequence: CASSPLERGHNNEAFF. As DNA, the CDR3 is TGTGCCAGCTCACCACTGGAAAGGGGGCACAATAATGAAGCTTTCTTT.

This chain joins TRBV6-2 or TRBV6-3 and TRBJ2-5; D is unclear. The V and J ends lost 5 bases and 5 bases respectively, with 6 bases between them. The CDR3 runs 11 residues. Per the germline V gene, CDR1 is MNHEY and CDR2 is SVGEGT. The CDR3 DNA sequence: TGTGCCAGCAGTCGGGTCGAGACCCAGTACTTC. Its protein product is CASSRVETQYF.

As DNA, the CDR3 is TGTGCCAGTAGTGTACAGTTGAACACTGAAGCTTTCTTT. This translates into CASSVQLNTEAFF. The gene calls are TRBV19 and TRBJ1-1; D gene ambiguous. The CDR3 covers 13 residues. Deletions cut 5 bases from V and 0 bases from J, with 7 bases between. Germline assignment: CDR1 LNHDA and CDR2 SQIVND (reference sequence).

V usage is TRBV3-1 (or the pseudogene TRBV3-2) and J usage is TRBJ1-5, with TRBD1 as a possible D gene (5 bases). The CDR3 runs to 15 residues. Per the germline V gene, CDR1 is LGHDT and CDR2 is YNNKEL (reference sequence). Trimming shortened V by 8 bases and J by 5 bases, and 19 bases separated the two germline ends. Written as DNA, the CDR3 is TGTGCCAGCCCCCTTGAGAGACAGCCACATCAGCCCCAGCATTTT. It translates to CASPLERQPHQPQHF.

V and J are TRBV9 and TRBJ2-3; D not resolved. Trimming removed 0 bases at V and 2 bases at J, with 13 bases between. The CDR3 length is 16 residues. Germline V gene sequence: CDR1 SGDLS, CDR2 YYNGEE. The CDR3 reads CASSVGSAGLTDTQYF. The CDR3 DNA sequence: TGTGCCAGCAGCGTAGGTTCCGCAGGTCTCACAGATACGCAGTATTTT.